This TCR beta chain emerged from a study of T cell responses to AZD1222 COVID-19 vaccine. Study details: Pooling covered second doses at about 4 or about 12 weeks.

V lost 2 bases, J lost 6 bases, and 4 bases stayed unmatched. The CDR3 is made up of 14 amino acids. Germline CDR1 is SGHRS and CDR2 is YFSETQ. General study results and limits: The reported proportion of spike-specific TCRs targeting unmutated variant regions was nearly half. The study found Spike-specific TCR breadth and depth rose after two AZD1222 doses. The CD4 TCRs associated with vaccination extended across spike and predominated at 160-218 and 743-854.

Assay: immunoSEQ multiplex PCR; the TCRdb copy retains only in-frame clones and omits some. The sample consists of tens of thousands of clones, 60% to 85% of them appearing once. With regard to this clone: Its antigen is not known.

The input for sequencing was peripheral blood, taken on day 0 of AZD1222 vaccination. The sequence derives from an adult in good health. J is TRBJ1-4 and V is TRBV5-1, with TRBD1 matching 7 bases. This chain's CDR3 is CASSFGRGYEKLFF. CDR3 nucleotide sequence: TGCGCCAGCAGCTTCGGCAGGGGGTATGAAAAACTGTTTTTT.